This T cell receptor (beta chain) originates from a study of T-cell memory formation after mild COVID-19. Study-level findings and limits: Most CD4+ clones that shrank were in CM and EM, while CD8+ ones turned up in EMRA. The study detected some responding clones in pre-infection memory, suggesting cross-reactive memory joined.

Researchers used 5'RACE with constant-segment primers to make TCR alpha and TCR beta cDNA libraries that carry sample barcodes and UMIs. A single record per CDR3 protein comes from TCRdb applying MiXCR to the 5' RACE reads. The sample contains some 600,000 distinct CDR3 sequences, 17% of which appear only once. With respect to this clonotype: No antigen is known for it.

With 5 bases removed from V and 7 bases from J, the gap between germline ends came to 11 bases. Germline loops: CDR1 MNHEY, CDR2 SVGAGI. The CDR3 sequence is 12 residues long. The chain recombines TRBV6-5 with TRBJ1-2; no clear D. The source material was PBMCs or a T cell subset sorted from them (not recorded which). This receptor was identified in an adult woman who had mild COVID-19 (a few samples of this study predate the infection). Cell type and time point are not known. CDR3 DNA sequence: TGTGCCAGCAGTGTGGGTGCGGGTGGCTACACCTTC. It specifies CASSVGAGGYTF.